A selection of T cell receptor beta chains follows, all from one sample in a study of blood T cell repertoires in COVID-19. Produced via immunoSEQ multiplex PCR; TCRdb's table is partial and in-frame only. This sample carries 63,000 or so clones, about 81% of them seen once, and the ten largest clones take 9.2%. Specimen: peripheral blood. Source of these receptors: a human donor in a cohort sampled during active COVID-19. The CDR3 runs from the conserved cysteine through the conserved F or W. Each record gives: D gene, V gene, clone size, J gene, CDR3 DNA, CDR3 protein. D genes are given only for firm matches. For some rows the clone size is stated as once, few or many, or as a class when expanded; others skip it.

D: NA; V: TRBV6-6; size: NA; J: TRBJ1-5; DNA: TGTGCCAGCAGTTACAGTTCGGGGGGCGGTCAGCCCCAGCATTTT; CDR3: CASSYSSGGGQPQHF
D: TRBD1; V: TRBV30; size: NA; J: TRBJ1-1; DNA: TGTGCCTGGAGGGACAGGGGGCTAAGGAACACTGAAGCTTTCTTT; CDR3: CAWRDRGLRNTEAFF
D: TRBD1; V: TRBV5-1; size: NA; J: TRBJ2-5; DNA: TGCGCCAGCAGCTCCTTCCCGGGACAGGTTTCGGGCGGCCAAGAGACCCAGTACTTC; CDR3: CASSSFPGQVSGGQETQYF
D: TRBD2; V: TRBV28; size: NA; J: TRBJ2-1; DNA: TGTGCCAGCAGCCCTTGGGGCTTGGGACTAAGGTCTCGAGGTGTGCATGGTGAGCAGTTCTTC; CDR3: CASSPWGLGLRSRGVHGEQFF
D: NA; V: TRBV28; size: NA; J: TRBJ1-1; DNA: TGTGCCAGCAGTTTAGTTCAGGGGAGCACTGAAGCTTTCTTT; CDR3: CASSLVQGSTEAFF
D: NA; V: TRBV28; size: NA; J: TRBJ2-7; DNA: TGTGCCAGCAGTAACCCCGCCCTAGCGTTTCCCCCCTACGAGCAGTACTTC; CDR3: CASSNPALAFPPYEQYF
D: TRBD2; V: TRBV9; size: NA; J: TRBJ2-1; DNA: TGTGCCAGCAGCGTAGCTCAGCGGGAGGGCGTTATACAGTTCTTC; CDR3: CASSVAQREGVIQFF
D: TRBD2; V: TRBV7-9; size: NA; J: TRBJ2-7; DNA: TGTGCCAGCAGCCTATACAATGGCGGGAGGAACTACGAGCAGTACTTC; CDR3: CASSLYNGGRNYEQYF
D: TRBD1; V: TRBV6-5; size: NA; J: TRBJ1-1; DNA: TGTGCCAGCACCGCTCCGACAGGGAAGAACACTGAAGCTTTCTTT; CDR3: CASTAPTGKNTEAFF
D: NA; V: TRBV24-1; size: NA; J: TRBJ2-1; DNA: TGTGCCACCAAGGGACTTAACAATGAGCAGTTCTTC; CDR3: CATKGLNNEQFF
D: NA; V: TRBV10-3; size: NA; J: TRBJ1-4; DNA: TGTGCCATCGACCTCGGGGGGGGGAGATCTCATGAAAAACTGTTTTTT; CDR3: CAIDLGGGRSHEKLFF
D: TRBD1; V: TRBV5-6; size: many; J: TRBJ2-7; DNA: TGTGCCAGCAGCTTGGTGGCAGGGGGCCGGCAGTACTTC; CDR3: CASSLVAGGRQYF
D: NA; V: TRBV2; size: NA; J: TRBJ2-5; DNA: TGTGCCAGCATCCGAATGGGGGAGGACAAGACCCAGTACTTC; CDR3: CASIRMGEDKTQYF
D: NA; V: TRBV9; size: NA; J: TRBJ2-1; DNA: TGTGCCAGCAGCGTAGTGAGCGGATCCTACAATGAGCAGTTCTTC; CDR3: CASSVVSGSYNEQFF
D: TRBD2; V: TRBV24-1; size: NA; J: TRBJ2-1; DNA: TGTGCCACCCAGACTAGCGGGAGCCCCAATGAGCAGTTCTTC; CDR3: CATQTSGSPNEQFF
D: NA; V: TRBV28; size: NA; J: TRBJ1-2; DNA: TGTGCCAGCAGTTCCATGCGGGCCGAGAGCTATGGCTACACCTTC; CDR3: CASSSMRAESYGYTF
D: NA; V: TRBV5-1; size: NA; J: TRBJ2-3; DNA: TGCGCCAGCAGCCCAGGACTTTCAACAGATACGCAGTATTTT; CDR3: CASSPGLSTDTQYF
D: TRBD2; V: TRBV4-3; size: NA; J: TRBJ2-1; DNA: TGCGCCAGCAGCCAACAAACTAGCGGGAGGAATGAGCAGTTCTTC; CDR3: CASSQQTSGRNEQFF
D: TRBD1; V: TRBV4-1; size: NA; J: TRBJ1-1; DNA: TGCGCCAGCAGCCGAGACAGGGCCATGAACACTGAAGCTTTCTTT; CDR3: CASSRDRAMNTEAFF
D: TRBD2; V: TRBV7-6; size: NA; J: TRBJ2-2; DNA: TGTGCCAGCAGCCTCACGGGACTAGGTGTGGTCGGGGAGCTGTTTTTT; CDR3: CASSLTGLGVVGELFF
D: NA; V: TRBV10-3; size: NA; J: TRBJ1-5; DNA: TGTGCCATCTCGACAGGCGATAATCAGCCCCAGCATTTT; CDR3: CAISTGDNQPQHF
D: NA; V: TRBV28; size: NA; J: TRBJ2-7; DNA: TGTGCCAGCCACCGTGCGTCGGTGTCCTACGAGCAGTACTTC; CDR3: CASHRASVSYEQYF
D: TRBD1; V: TRBV6-5; size: NA; J: TRBJ2-5; DNA: TGTGCCAGCCGGGACAGGGGGCCGGAGACCCAGTACTTC; CDR3: CASRDRGPETQYF
D: TRBD1; V: TRBV5-6; size: NA; J: TRBJ2-3; DNA: TGTGCCAGCAGCTTGGTCCGGACAGGGAATACGCAGTATTTT; CDR3: CASSLVRTGNTQYF
D: NA; V: TRBV5-1; size: NA; J: TRBJ2-7; DNA: TGCGCCAGCAGGTTTGCAAGGGAGGAGGTGCAGTACTTC; CDR3: CASRFAREEVQYF
D: TRBD1; V: TRBV5-1; size: once; J: TRBJ2-5; DNA: TGCGCCAGCAGCAGCGGACAGGGGAGGGAGACCCAGTACTTC; CDR3: CASSSGQGRETQYF
D: NA; V: TRBV18; size: NA; J: TRBJ1-1; DNA: TGTGCCAGCTCACCGGGGGGGCAATTCACTGAAGCTTTCTTT; CDR3: CASSPGGQFTEAFF
D: TRBD2; V: TRBV28; size: NA; J: TRBJ2-3; DNA: TGTGCCAGTTCGACTAGCGGGGCCACAGATACGCAGTATTTT; CDR3: CASSTSGATDTQYF
D: TRBD1; V: TRBV3-1/TRBV3-2; size: NA; J: TRBJ2-7; DNA: TGTGCCAGCAGCTACGAGGGGGGACAGGCAAACGAGCAGTACTTC; CDR3: CASSYEGGQANEQYF
D: NA; V: TRBV27; size: NA; J: TRBJ1-2; DNA: TGTGCCAGCAGTTCCGCAGGGTCCTATGGCTACACCTTC; CDR3: CASSSAGSYGYTF
D: NA; V: TRBV28; size: NA; J: TRBJ1-3; DNA: TGTGCCAGCAGTTCCAGGGGCGGAAACACCATATATTTT; CDR3: CASSSRGGNTIYF
D: TRBD2; V: TRBV11-2; size: NA; J: TRBJ2-7; DNA: TGTGCCAGCAGCTTTCTAGCGGGAGAGGACTACGAGCAGTACTTC; CDR3: CASSFLAGEDYEQYF
D: TRBD1; V: TRBV27; size: NA; J: TRBJ1-2; DNA: TGTGCCAGCACCCCTGCAGGACAGGGAGGGAAAGGCTACACCTTC; CDR3: CASTPAGQGGKGYTF
D: TRBD1; V: TRBV2; size: once; J: TRBJ1-1; DNA: TGTGCCAGCAGCCAACCGACGACAGGGGCTGAAGCTTTCTTT; CDR3: CASSQPTTGAEAFF
D: NA; V: TRBV7-2; size: once; J: TRBJ1-5; DNA: TGTGCCAGCAGCTTAGGTTCAGCGAATCAGCCCCAGCATTTT; CDR3: CASSLGSANQPQHF
D: TRBD2; V: TRBV6-5; size: NA; J: TRBJ2-7; DNA: TGTGCCAGCAGTTCCACTAGCGGCGACTACGAGCAGTACTTC; CDR3: CASSSTSGDYEQYF
D: TRBD1; V: TRBV25-1; size: few; J: TRBJ1-6; DNA: TGTGCCAGCAGGGGACTCCGGGACAGGGTATCCCTTACCTCACCCCTCCACTTT; CDR3: CASRGLRDRVSLTSPLHF
D: NA; V: TRBV6-5; size: NA; J: TRBJ1-2; DNA: TGTGCCAGCAGTCCTCAGGGGTACTATGGCTACACCTTC; CDR3: CASSPQGYYGYTF
D: TRBD1; V: TRBV30; size: once; J: TRBJ2-3; DNA: TGTGCCTGGAGTGTAGACCAGGGGGGCACAGATACGCAGTATTTT; CDR3: CAWSVDQGGTDTQYF
D: TRBD2; V: TRBV15; size: NA; J: TRBJ2-2; DNA: TGTGCCACCAGTCCCTTCGCGGGGGAGGAGCTGTTTTTT; CDR3: CATSPFAGEELFF
D: NA; V: TRBV7-2; size: NA; J: TRBJ2-7; DNA: TGTGCCAGCAGCTTATCAGCGGCTTCCCCCTACGAGCAGTACTTC; CDR3: CASSLSAASPYEQYF
D: NA; V: TRBV21-1; size: NA; J: TRBJ2-7; DNA: TGTGCCGGCCGGGAGAACGAGCAGTACTTC; CDR3: CAGRENEQYF
D: TRBD2; V: TRBV19; size: NA; J: TRBJ2-1; DNA: TGTGCCAGTAGTAAGTCCCCGGGACTAGCGGTTGGGAATGAGCAGTTCTTC; CDR3: CASSKSPGLAVGNEQFF
D: NA; V: TRBV20-1; size: NA; J: TRBJ2-7; DNA: TGCAGTGCTAGGGGAGAGGACGAGCAGTACTTC; CDR3: CSARGEDEQYF
D: TRBD2; V: TRBV15; size: once; J: TRBJ2-5; DNA: TGTGCCACCAGCAGAGGGGCGGCTCTAGCGGGAAGTCTGGAGACCCAGTACTTC; CDR3: CATSRGAALAGSLETQYF
D: NA; V: TRBV27; size: once; J: TRBJ2-3; DNA: TGTGCCAGCAGCGAAGGGGGAAGTAGTAGCACAGATACGCAGTATTTT; CDR3: CASSEGGSSSTDTQYF
D: NA; V: TRBV6-5; size: NA; J: TRBJ2-2; DNA: TGTGCCAGCAGTTACTCAATAGGAGAGACCGGGGAGCTGTTTTTT; CDR3: CASSYSIGETGELFF
D: NA; V: TRBV19; size: NA; J: TRBJ2-7; DNA: TGTGCCAGTAGTCCCGGGACATTGGGAGTAGGACGCGACGAGCAGTACTTC; CDR3: CASSPGTLGVGRDEQYF
D: TRBD1; V: TRBV25-1; size: NA; J: TRBJ2-2; DNA: TGTGCCAGCTCTGGGACAGGGACCTTCACCGGGGAGCTGTTTTTT; CDR3: CASSGTGTFTGELFF
D: TRBD2; V: TRBV2; size: NA; J: TRBJ2-5; DNA: TGTGCCACCCAAAGCGGGAGGGCCCCAGGGGAGACCCAGTACTTC; CDR3: CATQSGRAPGETQYF
D: NA; V: TRBV3-1/TRBV3-2; size: NA; J: TRBJ1-6; DNA: TGTGCCAGCAGCCCCAGGGCGAATAATTCACCCCTCCACTTT; CDR3: CASSPRANNSPLHF
D: NA; V: TRBV19; size: NA; J: TRBJ2-2; DNA: TGTGCCAGTAGTATAGCCGAGGGGGTTCACACCGGGGAGCTGTTTTTT; CDR3: CASSIAEGVHTGELFF
D: TRBD1; V: TRBV7-9; size: NA; J: TRBJ1-2; DNA: TGTGCCAGCAGCGAAGGTGGACAGGGCTCCCTCTACACCTTC; CDR3: CASSEGGQGSLYTF